Here is one T cell receptor (beta chain) with its context. The sample comes from a study of blood T cell repertoires in COVID-19. Study overall: There were acute and convalescent COVID-19 samples, and they came from the United States, Italy and Spain. In each case, the material was cDNA or gDNA derived from T cells, B-cell-depleted T cells, or PBMCs.

Assay used: immunoSEQ multiplex PCR; TCRdb lists only in-frame clones, some missing. The data hold more than 200,000 clones, with under 90% observed a single time. CDR1 MNHEY and CDR2 SMNVEV come from the germline V gene (reference sequence). CDR3 length: 13 amino acids. Deletions cut 2 bases from V and 5 bases from J, with 9 bases between. This TCR came from a man between 45 and 60 years old with acute or convalescent COVID-19. The rearrangement links TRBV27 to TRBJ2-5; D remains unclear. What was sequenced was peripheral blood. CDR3 sequence reads: CASSLRVRETQYF. Written as DNA, the CDR3 is TGTGCCAGCAGTTTACGGGTGCGGGAGACCCAGTACTTC.